This T cell receptor beta chain derives from a study of blood T cell repertoires in COVID-19. Study-wide background: From the United States, Italy and Spain came samples of acute and convalescent COVID-19. In each case, the material was cDNA or gDNA derived from T cells, B-cell-depleted T cells, or PBMCs.

The germline CDR1 and CDR2 sequences are MNHEY and SVGAGI. This CDR3 comprises 15 residues. The V and J ends lost 0 bases and 3 bases respectively, with 9 bases between them. Original methodology: For nucleated cells, counts were estimated from reference gene primer amplification. Profiled with immunoSEQ multiplex PCR; TCRdb holds only in-frame clones, not every one. That table furnishes V, J and clone size, whereas the DNA furnished D and trimming. This repertoire shows about 250,000 clones, over 75% found once; its top ten account for 5.1%. This chain uses TRBV6-5 with TRBJ2-1; TRBD2 might be the D (5 bases). The TCR was taken from a man between 50 and 59 years old with active or convalescent COVID-19. Sequencing was performed on peripheral blood. For the CDR3, the DNA is TGTGCCAGCAGTTACTCCCCGACTATCTACAATGAGCAGTTCTTC. As protein: CASSYSPTIYNEQFF.